These 2 T cell receptor beta chains were sequenced from one sample in a study of T cells of healthy individuals. TCRdb redid the calling of the 5' RACE reads with MiXCR, one entry per CDR3 protein. The sample lists more than 60,000 distinct CDR3 sequences, 15% to 20% occurring once. These receptors came from a human donor in good health.

This clonotype was picked up many times. The chain couples TRBV12-3 or TRBV12-4 to TRBJ2-1, with D perhaps given as TRBD1 or TRBD2 (5 bases each). There are 17 residues in the CDR3. V was pared by 0 bases and J by 2 bases, with 14 bases between. For the CDR3, the DNA is TGTGCCAGCAGTTTAGCCTCCCGGGGCGGGCCCTACAATGAGCAGTTCTTC. Translating gives CASSLASRGGPYNEQFF.

In this sample, this clonotype turned up a few times. V usage is TRBV11-1 and J usage is TRBJ2-3; D remains ambiguous. The germline V and J ends were trimmed by 5 bases and 2 bases, with 14 bases remaining between them. The CDR3 runs 15 residues. The germline CDR1 and CDR2 sequences are SGHAT and FQDESV (reference sequence). This CDR3 reads CASSRAIGVTDTQYF. CDR3 nucleotides: TGTGCCAGCAGCCGCGCCATTGGGGTCACAGATACGCAGTATTTT.